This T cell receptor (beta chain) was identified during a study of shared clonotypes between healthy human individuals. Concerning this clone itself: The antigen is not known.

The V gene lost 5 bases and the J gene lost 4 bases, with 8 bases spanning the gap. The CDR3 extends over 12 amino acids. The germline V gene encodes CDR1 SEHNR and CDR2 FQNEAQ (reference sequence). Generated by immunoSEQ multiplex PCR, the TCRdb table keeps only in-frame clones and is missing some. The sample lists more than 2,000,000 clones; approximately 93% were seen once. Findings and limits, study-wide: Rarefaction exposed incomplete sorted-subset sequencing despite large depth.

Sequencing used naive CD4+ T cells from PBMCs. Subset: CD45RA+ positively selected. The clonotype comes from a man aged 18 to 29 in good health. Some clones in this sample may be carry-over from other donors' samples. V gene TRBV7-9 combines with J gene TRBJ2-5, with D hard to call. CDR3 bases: TGTGCCAGCAGCCAGCAAGTAGAGACCCAGTACTTC. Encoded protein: CASSQQVETQYF.